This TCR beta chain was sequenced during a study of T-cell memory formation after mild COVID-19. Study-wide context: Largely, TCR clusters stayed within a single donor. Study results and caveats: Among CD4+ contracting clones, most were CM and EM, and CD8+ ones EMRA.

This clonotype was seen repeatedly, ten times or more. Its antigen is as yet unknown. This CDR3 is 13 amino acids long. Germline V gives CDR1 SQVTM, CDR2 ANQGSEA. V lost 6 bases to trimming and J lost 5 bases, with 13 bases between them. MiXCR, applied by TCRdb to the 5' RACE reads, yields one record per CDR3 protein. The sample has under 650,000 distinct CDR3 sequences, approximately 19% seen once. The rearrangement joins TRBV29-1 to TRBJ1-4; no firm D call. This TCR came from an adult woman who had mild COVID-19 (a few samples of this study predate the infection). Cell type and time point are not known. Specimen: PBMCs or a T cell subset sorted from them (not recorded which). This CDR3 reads CSVRGGSNEKLFF. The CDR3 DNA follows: TGCAGCGTCCGGGGAGGGAGCAATGAAAAACTGTTTTTT.